This T cell receptor beta chain was retrieved from a study of Ad26.COV2.S vaccination and SARS-CoV-2 variants. At the level of the study: Once, or twice with 56 days between doses, Ad26.COV2.S was given intramuscularly.

Assay: immunoSEQ multiplex PCR; the TCRdb copy retains only in-frame clones and omits some. The data contain about 440,000 clones, less than 95% of them singletons. The table lists this clone with a count of one. Stated treatment: some 19 received Ad26.COV2.S at low or high dose, single or two shots; several received placebo; per-sample allocation not given. Sampling was performed 63 days after the first vaccine or placebo injection. At a Boston site, the person donating was an adult of 18-55 years. Ad26.COV2.S expressed prefusion-stabilized spike from the original Wuhan strain. The source was peripheral blood, collected in a trial of Ad26.COV2.S vaccine versus placebo. This receptor was identified in a person aged 18 to 65 who received the Ad26.COV2.S COVID-19 vaccine or a placebo.

The CDR3 DNA reads TGTGCCAGCAGCCAAGATTATTTTCGGGACCAGCTGTTTTTT. The encoded protein is CASSQDYFRDQLFF. The rearrangement links TRBV4-2 to TRBJ2-2; the D gene could be TRBD1 or TRBD2 (5 bases each). V lost 0 bases, J lost 12 bases, and 14 bases lay in between. CDR3 size: 14 residues. The germline V gene encodes CDR1 LGHNA and CDR2 YNFKEQ.